This entry is about one T cell receptor (beta chain). Its target is not known. The donors were all European-descended. Blood, about 30 ml, was drawn into EDTA tubes. From thawed PBMCs, CD4+ T cells were purified by negative selection. The data are from a study of untreated major depressive disorder. Study results and caveats: A comparatively small sample limits the generalizability of these findings.

TCRdb's table, derived via immunoSEQ multiplex PCR, lists solely in-frame clones and lacks some. The data show approximately 20,000 clones, with about 83% seen just once and approximately 0.82% held by the top ten. The receptor was isolated from a woman younger than 45 in good health. Sequencing was carried out using CD4+ T cells from PBMCs.

The CDR3 spells CASSRRTGTDTQYF. The CDR3 nucleotides read TGTGCCAGCAGTCGCCGGACGGGCACAGATACGCAGTATTTT. The chain uses TRBV6-1 and TRBJ2-3; D is uncertain. Looked up from germline, CDR1 is MNHNS and CDR2 is SASEGT. The CDR3 is made up of 14 amino acids. With 5 bases removed from V and 1 base from J, the gap between germline ends came to 10 bases.